The following is a T cell receptor beta chain sequence with its context. Its cognate antigen is unknown. The entry originates in a study of beta chain features in type 1 diabetes. Study findings and constraints: All four CD4+ subsets from Type 1 diabetes patients carried moderately but significantly shorter TCRB CDR3s. Any HLA-type effect on TCRB rearrangement remained unresolved here. TCRB repertoires of naive, central memory and Treg cells appeared more similar among patients than among healthy donors.

Sampling consisted of one heparinised blood draw per donor, averaging about 116 mL. Sorted CD4+ subsets: naive, central memory, regulatory, stem cell-like memory (CD45RO/CCR7/CD25/CD127/CD95/CD27 panel). Every isolated RNA sample was fully reverse transcribed, so sequencing captured expressed TCRB transcripts. Libraries were prepared by immunoSEQ multiplex PCR; TCRdb keeps only in-frame clonotypes and omits some of them. The sample lists under 55,000 clones, less than 55% occurring once. CDR1 MNHEY and CDR2 SVGAGI come from the germline V gene. The CDR3 sequence is 13 residues long. V was clipped by 2 bases and J by 6 bases, with 11 bases between them.

This sequence originates from a man aged 30 to 45 with type 1 diabetes. V is TRBV6-5 and J is TRBJ2-7; possible D gene TRBD2, 6 bases. Material: Tregs from blood. CDR3 DNA sequence: TGTGCCAGCAGTTACACGACTAGTAGCGAGCAGTACTTC. Translating gives CASSYTTSSEQYF.